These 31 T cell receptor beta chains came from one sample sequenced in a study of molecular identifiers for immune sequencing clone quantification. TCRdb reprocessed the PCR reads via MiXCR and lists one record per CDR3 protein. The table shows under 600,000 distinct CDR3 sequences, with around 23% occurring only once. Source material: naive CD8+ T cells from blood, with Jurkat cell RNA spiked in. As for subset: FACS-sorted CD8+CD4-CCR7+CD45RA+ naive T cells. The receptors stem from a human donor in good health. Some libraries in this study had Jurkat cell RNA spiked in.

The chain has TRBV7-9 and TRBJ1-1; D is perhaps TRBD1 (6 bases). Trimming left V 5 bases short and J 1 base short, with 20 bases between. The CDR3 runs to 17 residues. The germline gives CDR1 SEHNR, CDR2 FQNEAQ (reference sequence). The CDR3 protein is CASSQVPGAISNTEAFF. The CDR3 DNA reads TGTGCCAGCAGCCAGGTTCCAGGGGCGATTTCGAACACTGAAGCTTTCTTT.

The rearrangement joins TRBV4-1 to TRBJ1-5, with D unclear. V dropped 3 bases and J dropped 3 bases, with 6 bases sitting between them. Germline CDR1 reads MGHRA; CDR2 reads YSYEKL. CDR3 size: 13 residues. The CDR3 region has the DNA TGCGCCAGCAGCCAGGAGGACAATCAGCCCCAGCATTTT. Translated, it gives CASSQEDNQPQHF.

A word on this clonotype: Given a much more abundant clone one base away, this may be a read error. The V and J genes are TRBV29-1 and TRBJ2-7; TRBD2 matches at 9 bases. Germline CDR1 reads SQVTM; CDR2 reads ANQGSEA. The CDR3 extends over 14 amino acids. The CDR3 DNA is TGCAGCGTTGAAGGTAGCGGGAGCTCCTACGGGCAGTACTTC. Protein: CSVEGSGSSYGQYF.

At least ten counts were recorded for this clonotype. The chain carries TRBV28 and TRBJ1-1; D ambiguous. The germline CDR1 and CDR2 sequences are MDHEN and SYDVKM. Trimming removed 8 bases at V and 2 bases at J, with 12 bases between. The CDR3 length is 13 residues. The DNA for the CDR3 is TGTGCCAGCTCAGTCCGGGAAAACACTGAAGCTTTCTTT. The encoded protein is CASSVRENTEAFF.

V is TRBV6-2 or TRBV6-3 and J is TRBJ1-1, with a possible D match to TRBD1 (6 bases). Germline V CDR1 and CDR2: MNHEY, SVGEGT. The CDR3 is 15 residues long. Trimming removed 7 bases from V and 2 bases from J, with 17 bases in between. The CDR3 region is CASTGAGTPNTEAFF. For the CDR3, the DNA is TGTGCCAGCACCGGCGCGGGGACACCAAACACTGAAGCTTTCTTT.

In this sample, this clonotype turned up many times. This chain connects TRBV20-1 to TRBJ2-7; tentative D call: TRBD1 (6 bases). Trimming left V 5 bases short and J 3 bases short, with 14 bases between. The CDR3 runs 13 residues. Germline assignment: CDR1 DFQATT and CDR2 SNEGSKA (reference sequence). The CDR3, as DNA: TGCAGTGCTCGCCGGGACACCGACTACGAGCAGTACTTC. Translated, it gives CSARRDTDYEQYF.

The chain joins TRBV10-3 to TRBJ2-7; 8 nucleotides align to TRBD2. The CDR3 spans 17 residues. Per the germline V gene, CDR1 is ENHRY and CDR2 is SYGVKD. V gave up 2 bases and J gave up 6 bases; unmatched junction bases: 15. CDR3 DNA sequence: TGTGCCATCAGTGAGGAAGAGGTCGGGGGGGACCCACTCGAGCAGTACTTC. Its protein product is CAISEEEVGGDPLEQYF.

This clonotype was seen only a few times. The CDR3 region is CSARSGLAGGLPQETQYF. CDR3 bases: TGCAGTGCTAGATCGGGACTAGCGGGGGGGCTACCACAAGAGACCCAGTACTTC. The chain has TRBV20-1 and TRBJ2-5, with 16 bases fitting TRBD2. The CDR3 has 18 residues. V was pared by 2 bases and J by 2 bases, with 8 bases of the junction left unmatched. Germline CDR1 is DFQATT and CDR2 is SNEGSKA (reference sequence).

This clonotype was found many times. The CDR3 region has the DNA TGCAGCGTTGTGTTCCCAGGGGTAATCAATCAGCCCCAGCATTTT. Its translation: CSVVFPGVINQPQHF. V is TRBV29-1 and J is TRBJ1-5; perhaps TRBD1 as D (6 bases). Germline V CDR1 and CDR2: SQVTM, ANQGSEA. Trimming took 4 bases from V and 3 from J, leaving 16 bases between them. This CDR3 is 15 amino acids long.

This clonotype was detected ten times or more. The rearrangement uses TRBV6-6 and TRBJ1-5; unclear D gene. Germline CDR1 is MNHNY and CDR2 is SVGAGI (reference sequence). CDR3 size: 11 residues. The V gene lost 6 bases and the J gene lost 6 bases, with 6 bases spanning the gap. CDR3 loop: CASRPLQPQHF. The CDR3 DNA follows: TGTGCCAGCAGACCTCTTCAGCCCCAGCATTTT.

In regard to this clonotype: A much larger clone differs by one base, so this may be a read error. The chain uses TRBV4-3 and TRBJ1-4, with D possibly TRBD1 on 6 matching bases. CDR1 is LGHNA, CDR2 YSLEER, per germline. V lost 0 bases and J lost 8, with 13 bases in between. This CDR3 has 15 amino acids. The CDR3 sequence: CASSQDRGRGEKLFF. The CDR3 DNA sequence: TGCGCCAGCAGCCAAGACAGGGGCAGAGGGGAAAAACTGTTTTTT.

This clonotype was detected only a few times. The CDR3 DNA sequence: TGTGCCAGCAGCCCCGGTTGGGGGGCCGACACTGAAGCTTTCTTT. This codes for CASSPGWGADTEAFF. J is TRBJ1-1 and V is TRBV7-9, with TRBD1 as a possible D gene (6 bases). Deletions cut 5 bases from V and 3 bases from J, with 16 bases between. The CDR3 loop spans 15 amino acids. CDR1 is SEHNR and CDR2 is FQNEAQ in the germline V gene (reference sequence). The full variable domain, completed using reference TRBV7-9 and TRBJ1-1, is DTGVSQNPRHKITKRGQNVTFRCDPISEHNRLYWYRQTLGQGPEFLTYFQNEAQLEKSRLLSDRFSAERPKGSFSTLEIQRTEQGDSAMYLCASSPGWGADTEAFFGQGTRLTVV.

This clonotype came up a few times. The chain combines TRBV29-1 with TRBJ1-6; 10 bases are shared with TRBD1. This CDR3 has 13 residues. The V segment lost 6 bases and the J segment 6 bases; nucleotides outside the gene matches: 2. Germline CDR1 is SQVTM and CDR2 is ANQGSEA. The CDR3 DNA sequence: TGCAGCGTGTGGACAGGGGGTAATTCACCCCTCCACTTT. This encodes CSVWTGGNSPLHF.

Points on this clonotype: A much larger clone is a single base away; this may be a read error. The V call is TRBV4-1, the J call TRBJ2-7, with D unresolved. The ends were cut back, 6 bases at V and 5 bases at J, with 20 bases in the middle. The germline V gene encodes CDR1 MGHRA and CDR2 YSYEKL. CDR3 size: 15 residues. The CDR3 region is CASSPRSALRNEQYF. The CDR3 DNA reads TGCGCCAGCAGTCCCCGCTCGGCCCTGAGGAACGAGCAGTACTTC.

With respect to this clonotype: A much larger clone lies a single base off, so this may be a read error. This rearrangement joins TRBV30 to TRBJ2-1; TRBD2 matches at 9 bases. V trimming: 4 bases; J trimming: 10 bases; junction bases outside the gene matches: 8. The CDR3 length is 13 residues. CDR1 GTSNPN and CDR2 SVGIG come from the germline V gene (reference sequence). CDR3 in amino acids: CAWTAQREEEQFF. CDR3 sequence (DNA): TGTGCCTGGACTGCTCAGCGGGAGGAGGAGCAGTTCTTC.

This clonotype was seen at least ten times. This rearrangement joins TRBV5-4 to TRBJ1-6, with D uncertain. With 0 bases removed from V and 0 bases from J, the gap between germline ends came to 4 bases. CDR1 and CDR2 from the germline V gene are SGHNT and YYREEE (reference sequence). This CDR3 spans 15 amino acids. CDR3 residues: CASSLDSSYNSPLHF. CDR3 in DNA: TGTGCCAGCAGCTTGGACAGCTCCTATAATTCACCCCTCCACTTT. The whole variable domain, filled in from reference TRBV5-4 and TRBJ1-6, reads ETGVTQSPTHLIKTRGQQVTLRCSSQSGHNTVSWYQQALGQGPQFIFQYYREEENGRGNFPPRFSGLQFPNYSSELNVNALELDDSALYLCASSLDSSYNSPLHFGNGTRLTVT.

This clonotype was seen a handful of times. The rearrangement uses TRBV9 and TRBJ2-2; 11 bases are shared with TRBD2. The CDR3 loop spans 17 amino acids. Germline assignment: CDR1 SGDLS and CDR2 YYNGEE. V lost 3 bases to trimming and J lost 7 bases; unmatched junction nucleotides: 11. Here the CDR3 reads CASSARLAGYMGGELFF. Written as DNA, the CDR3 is TGTGCCAGCAGCGCCCGACTAGCGGGGTACATGGGCGGGGAGCTGTTTTTT.

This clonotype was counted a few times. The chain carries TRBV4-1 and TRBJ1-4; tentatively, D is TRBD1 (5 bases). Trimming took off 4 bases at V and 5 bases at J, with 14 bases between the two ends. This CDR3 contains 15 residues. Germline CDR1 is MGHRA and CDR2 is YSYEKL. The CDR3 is CASSPWGEKNEKLFF. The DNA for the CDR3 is TGCGCCAGCAGCCCCTGGGGGGAGAAGAATGAAAAACTGTTTTTT.

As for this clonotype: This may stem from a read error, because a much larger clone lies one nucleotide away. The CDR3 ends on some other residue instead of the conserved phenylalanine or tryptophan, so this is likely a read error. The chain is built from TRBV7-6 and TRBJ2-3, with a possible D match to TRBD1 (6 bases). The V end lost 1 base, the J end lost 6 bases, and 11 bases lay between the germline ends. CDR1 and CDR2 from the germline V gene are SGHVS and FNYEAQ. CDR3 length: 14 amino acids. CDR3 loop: CASSLVAGADTQYY. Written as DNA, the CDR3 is TGTGCCAGCAGCTTAGTCGCAGGGGCCGATACGCAGTATTAT.

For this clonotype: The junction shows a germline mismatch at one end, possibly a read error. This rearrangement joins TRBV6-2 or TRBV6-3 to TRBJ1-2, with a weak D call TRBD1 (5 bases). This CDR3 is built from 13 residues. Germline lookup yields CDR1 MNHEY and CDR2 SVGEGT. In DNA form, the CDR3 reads TGTGCCAGCACTTCAGGGAGAGTCTATGGCTACCCCTTC. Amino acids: CASTSGRVYGYPF.

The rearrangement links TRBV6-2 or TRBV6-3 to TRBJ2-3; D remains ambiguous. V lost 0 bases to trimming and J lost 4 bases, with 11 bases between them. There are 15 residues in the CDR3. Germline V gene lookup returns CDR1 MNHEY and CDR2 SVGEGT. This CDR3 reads CASSYSFSRSDTQYF. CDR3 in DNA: TGTGCCAGCAGTTACTCGTTCTCACGCTCAGATACGCAGTATTTT.

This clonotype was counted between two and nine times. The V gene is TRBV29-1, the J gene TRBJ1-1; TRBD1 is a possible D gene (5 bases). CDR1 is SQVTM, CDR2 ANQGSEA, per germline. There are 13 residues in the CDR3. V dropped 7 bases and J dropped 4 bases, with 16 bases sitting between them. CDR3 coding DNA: TGCAGCGCTGGGGGTGAGATGGGCACTGAAGCTTTCTTT. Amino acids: CSAGGEMGTEAFF. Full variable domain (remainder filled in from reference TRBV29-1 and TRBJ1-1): SAVISQKPSRDICQRGTSLTIQCQVDSQVTMMFWYRQQPGQSLTLIATANQGSEATYESGFVIDKFPISRPNLTFSTLTVSNMSPEDSSIYLCSAGGEMGTEAFFGQGTRLTVV.

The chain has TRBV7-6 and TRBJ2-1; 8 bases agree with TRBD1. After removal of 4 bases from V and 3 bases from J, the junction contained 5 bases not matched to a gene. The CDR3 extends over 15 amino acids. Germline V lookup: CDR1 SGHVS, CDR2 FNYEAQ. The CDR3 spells CASSSDRENYNEQFF. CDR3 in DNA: TGTGCCAGCAGCTCGGACAGGGAAAACTACAATGAGCAGTTCTTC. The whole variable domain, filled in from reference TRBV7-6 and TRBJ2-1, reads GAGVSQSPRYKVTKRGQDVALRCDPISGHVSLYWYRQALGQGPEFLTYFNYEAQQDKSGLPNDRFSAERPEGSISTLTIQRTEQRDSAMYRCASSSDRENYNEQFFGPGTRLTVL.

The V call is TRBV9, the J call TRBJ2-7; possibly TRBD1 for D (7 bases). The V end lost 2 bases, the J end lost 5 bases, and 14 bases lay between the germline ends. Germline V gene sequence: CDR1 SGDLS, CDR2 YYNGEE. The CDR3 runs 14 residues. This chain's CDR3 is CASSVFGGGHEQYF. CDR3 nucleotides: TGTGCCAGCAGCGTCTTTGGAGGGGGCCACGAGCAGTACTTC.

The CDR3 DNA sequence: TGTGCCAGTACAACAGGGTCCAGAGGCTACACCTTC. It is translated as CASTTGSRGYTF. The chain employs TRBV19 and TRBJ1-2; D perhaps matches TRBD1 (6 bases). Germline-derived CDR1 and CDR2 are LNHDA and SQIVND (reference sequence). The CDR3 consists of 12 residues. Trimming removed 7 bases from V and 8 bases from J, with 14 bases in between.

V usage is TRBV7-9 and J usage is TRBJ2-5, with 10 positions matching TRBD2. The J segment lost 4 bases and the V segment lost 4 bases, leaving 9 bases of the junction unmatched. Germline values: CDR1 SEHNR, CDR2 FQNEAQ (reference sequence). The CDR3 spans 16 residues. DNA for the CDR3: TGTGCCAGCAGCTCACTTGCTAGCGGGAGTTTAGAGACCCAGTACTTC. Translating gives CASSSLASGSLETQYF.

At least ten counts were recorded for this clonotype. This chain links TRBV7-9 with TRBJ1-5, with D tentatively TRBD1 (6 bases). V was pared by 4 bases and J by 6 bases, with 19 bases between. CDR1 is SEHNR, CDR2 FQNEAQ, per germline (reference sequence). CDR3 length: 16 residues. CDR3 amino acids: CASSSGAGTAFQPQHF. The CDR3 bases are TGTGCCAGCAGCTCAGGGGCAGGTACGGCTTTTCAGCCCCAGCATTTT.

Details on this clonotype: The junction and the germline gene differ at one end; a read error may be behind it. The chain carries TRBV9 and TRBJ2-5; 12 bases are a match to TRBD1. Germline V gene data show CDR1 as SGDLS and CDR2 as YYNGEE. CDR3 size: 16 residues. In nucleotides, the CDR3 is TGTGCCAGCAGCGCATCCGGGACAGGGGGCTTAGAGCCCCAGTACTTC. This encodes CASSASGTGGLEPQYF.

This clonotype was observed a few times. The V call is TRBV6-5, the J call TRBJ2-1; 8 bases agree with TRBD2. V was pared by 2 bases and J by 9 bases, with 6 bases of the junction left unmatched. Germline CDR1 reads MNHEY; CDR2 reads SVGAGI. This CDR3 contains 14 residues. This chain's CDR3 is CASSYTGGPREQFF. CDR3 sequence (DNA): TGTGCCAGCAGTTACACGGGAGGGCCGCGTGAGCAGTTCTTC.

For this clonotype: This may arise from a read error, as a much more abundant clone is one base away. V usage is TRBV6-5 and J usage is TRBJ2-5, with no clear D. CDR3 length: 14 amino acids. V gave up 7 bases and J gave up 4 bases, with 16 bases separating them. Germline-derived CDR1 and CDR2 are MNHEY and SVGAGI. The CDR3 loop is CASTDVLTGETQYF. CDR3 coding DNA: TGTGCCAGCACCGATGTACTGACTGGAGAGACCCAGTACTTC.

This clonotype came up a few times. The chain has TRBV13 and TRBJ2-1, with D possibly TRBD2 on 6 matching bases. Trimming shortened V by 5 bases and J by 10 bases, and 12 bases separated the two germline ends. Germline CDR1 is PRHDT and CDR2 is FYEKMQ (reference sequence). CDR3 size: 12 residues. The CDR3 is CASSGRESEQFF. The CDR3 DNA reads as TGTGCCAGCAGCGGCCGGGAGTCAGAGCAGTTCTTC. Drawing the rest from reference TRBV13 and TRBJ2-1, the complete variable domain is AAGVIQSPRHLIKEKRETATLKCYPIPRHDTVYWYQQGPGQDPQFLISFYEKMQSDKGSIPDRFSAQQFSDYHSELNMSSLELGDSALYFCASSGRESEQFFGPGTRLTVL.